This paragraph covers one T cell receptor beta chain sequence. Thyroid surgery was preceded by no treatment in any patient. The data derive from a study of metastatic and nonmetastatic thyroid tumors. TCRdb recomputed clones from the PCR reads via MiXCR. The sample shows 35,000 to 40,000 clones, 25% to 30% of them seen only once. V was pared by 2 bases and J by 1 base, with 8 bases between. CDR1 is PRHDT and CDR2 is FYEKMQ in the germline V gene (reference sequence). CDR3 length: 14 residues. Sequencing used blood. The chain employs TRBV13 and TRBJ1-1; D is uncertain. The sequence derives from a male donor with papillary thyroid cancer or a benign thyroid nodule (not recorded which). Some clones in this sample may be carry-over from other donors' samples. The CDR3 coding sequence is TGTGCCAGCAGCTTAATGACGGGGAACACTGAAGCTTTCTTT. Residues: CASSLMTGNTEAFF.